What follows are 11 T cell receptor beta chains derived from one specimen sequenced in a study of CD8+ T cells in alopecia areata. Sample treatment: oral pan-JAK inhibitor, 5-10 mg twice daily. Isolated RNA was reverse transcribed into cDNA used as the sequencing template. Sequencing used immunoSEQ multiplex PCR; TCRdb keeps in-frame clones, though not all of them. The data hold some 150,000 clones, with approximately 90% observed a single time. The input for sequencing was CD8+ T cells sorted from blood, taken at week 4, from a patient treated with tofacitinib. The receptors derive from a human donor with alopecia areata.

The chain uses TRBV30 and TRBJ2-7, with D perhaps TRBD2 (6 bases). Trimming took 2 bases from V and 5 from J, leaving 13 bases between them. CDR1 and CDR2 from the germline V gene are GTSNPN and SVGIG (reference sequence). This CDR3 is 13 amino acids long. The DNA of the CDR3 is TGTGCCTGGAGTCAGGGAGGTTACAACGAGCAGTACTTC. Residues: CAWSQGGYNEQYF.

The chain is built from TRBV30 and TRBJ1-5; no definite D call. Germline lookup yields CDR1 GTSNPN and CDR2 SVGIG (reference sequence). The CDR3 covers 14 residues. Deletions cut 1 base from V and 7 bases from J, with 14 bases between. CDR3 sequence: CAWSGRGLGQPQHF. CDR3 DNA sequence: TGTGCCTGGAGTGGACGAGGGTTGGGACAGCCCCAGCATTTT.

This clone was found a few times. The J gene is TRBJ2-1, the V gene TRBV2; 7 bases map to TRBD2. Germline V gene data show CDR1 as SNHLY and CDR2 as FYNNEI. This CDR3 region has 12 residues. After removal of 8 bases from V and 7 bases from J, the junction contained 5 bases not matched to a gene. The CDR3 loop is CASLGSGNEQFF. CDR3 DNA sequence: TGTGCCAGCCTGGGTAGCGGGAATGAGCAGTTCTTC. Supplemented by reference TRBV2 and TRBJ2-1, the full variable domain reads EPEVTQTPSHQVTQMGQEVILRCVPISNHLYFYWYRQILGQKVEFLVSFYNNEISEKSEIFDDQFSVERPDGSNFTLKIRSTKLEDSAMYFCASLGSGNEQFFGPGTRLTVL.

The rearrangement links TRBV4-1 to TRBJ2-1; no clear D. CDR3 length: 13 amino acids. Germline assignment: CDR1 MGHRA and CDR2 YSYEKL. Trimming left V 2 bases short and J 8 bases short, with 10 bases between. CDR3 in amino acids: CASSQSSDDEQFF. For the CDR3, the DNA is TGCGCCAGCAGCCAAAGTAGTGATGATGAGCAGTTCTTC.

The CDR3 DNA sequence: TGTGCCAGCAGCTTAGGCCCCGGGGGGGTCAGCTACAATGAGCAGTTCTTC. It is translated as CASSLGPGGVSYNEQFF. The chain couples TRBV7-9 to TRBJ2-1; TRBD2 matches at 8 bases. The CDR3 runs 17 residues. V shed 1 base and J 3 bases; nucleotides not matched to a gene: 8. Germline-derived CDR1 and CDR2 are SEHNR and FQNEAQ (reference sequence).

The chain joins TRBV12-2 to TRBJ2-7; the table's TRBD2 call for D was not verified on the DNA. TRBV12-2 corresponds to a pseudogene. There are 16 residues in the CDR3. This CDR3 is CASRSPLAGGAYEQYF. As DNA, the CDR3 is TGTGCAAGTCGCTCACCGTTGGCGGGGGGGGCTTACGAGCAGTACTTC.

The chain has TRBV10-1 and TRBJ2-7; tentative D call: TRBD1 (6 bases). Trimming removed 1 base at V and 6 bases at J, with 10 bases between. Germline V CDR1 and CDR2: WNHNN, SYGVQD (reference sequence). The CDR3 is 13 residues long. The CDR3 DNA is TGCGCCAGCAGTGAGTTACTGGGGGCCGAGCAGTACTTC. Translating it yields CASSELLGAEQYF.

This sequence joins TRBV27 and TRBJ2-5, with D hard to call. The V end was cut by 5 bases, the J end by 0 bases, with 4 bases between. CDR1 is MNHEY and CDR2 is SMNVEV in the germline V gene (reference sequence). This CDR3 spans 12 amino acids. CDR3: CASSPHQETQYF. In DNA form, the CDR3 reads TGTGCCAGCAGTCCCCACCAAGAGACCCAGTACTTC.

The chain recombines TRBV19 with TRBJ2-7, with D perhaps matching TRBD1 or TRBD2 (5 bases each). CDR1 is LNHDA and CDR2 is SQIVND in the germline V gene (reference sequence). V shed 5 bases and J shed 5 bases, with 13 bases lying between them. The CDR3 length is 13 residues. The CDR3 region has the DNA TGTGCCAGTAGTCCGGGACCTAGGAACGAGCAGTACTTC. Protein product: CASSPGPRNEQYF.

This clone has a handful of counts. V gene TRBV7-9 combines with J gene TRBJ2-1; no definite D call. The V end lost 1 base, the J end lost 8 bases, and 3 bases lay between the germline ends. The germline V gene has CDR1 SEHNR and CDR2 FQNEAQ (reference sequence). This CDR3 is 11 amino acids long. The CDR3 DNA sequence: TGTGCCAGCAGCTTAGGGGATGAGCAGTTCTTC. This gives the protein CASSLGDEQFF. The full variable domain, rest sourced from reference TRBV7-9 and TRBJ2-1, is DTGVSQNPRHKITKRGQNVTFRCDPISEHNRLYWYRQTLGQGPEFLTYFQNEAQLEKSRLLSDRFSAERPKGSFSTLEIQRTEQGDSAMYLCASSLGDEQFFGPGTRLTVL.

The chain combines TRBV11-2 with TRBJ2-5; D possibly corresponds to TRBD1 (5 bases). The V gene lost 1 base and the J gene lost 0 bases, with 15 bases spanning the gap. Looked up from germline, CDR1 is SGHAT and CDR2 is FQNNGV. The CDR3 spans 17 residues. The CDR3 nucleotides read TGTGCCAGCAGCTTAGCCCGCCAGGGTTTGTACCAAGAGACCCAGTACTTC. This sequence encodes CASSLARQGLYQETQYF. The full variable domain, rest sourced from reference TRBV11-2 and TRBJ2-5, is EAGVAQSPRYKIIEKRQSVAFWCNPISGHATLYWYQQILGQGPKLLIQFQNNGVVDDSQLPKDRFSAERLKGVDSTLKIQPAKLEDSAVYLCASSLARQGLYQETQYFGPGTRLLVL.